Shown below are 15 T cell receptor beta chains from a single sample sequenced in a study of blood T cells in healthy people across ages. A sample-barcoded 5' primer and a J-beta primer mix were used in a second PCR of about 7 to 12 cycles. From the 5' RACE reads, TCRdb called clonotypes with MiXCR, one entry per CDR3 protein. This sample has about 1.7 million distinct CDR3 sequences; roughly 27% occur once, and the top ten carry 7.7%. Sequenced material: blood. Every receptor here comes from a woman aged 30 to 39 in good health.

The chain employs TRBV12-3 or TRBV12-4 and TRBJ1-5; maybe TRBD1 (5 bases). Trimming stripped 3 bases from V and 6 bases from J, with 12 bases between. CDR3 length equals 14 residues. CDR3: CASSFQRGGQPQHF. As DNA, the CDR3 is TGTGCCAGCAGTTTTCAACGGGGGGGTCAGCCCCAGCATTTT.

This clonotype was recorded a few times. The DNA of the CDR3 is TGTGCCAGCCGCCCGTGGGGCAGACATCAGCCCCAGCATTTT. Its translation: CASRPWGRHQPQHF. The chain is built from TRBV5-6 and TRBJ1-5; a weak D match, TRBD1 (5 bases). In germline, CDR1 is SGHDT, CDR2 YYEEEE. CDR3 length: 14 residues. Trimming shortened V by 7 bases and J by 5 bases, and 16 bases separated the two germline ends.

This CDR3 is CASRDDRAPGYEQYF. DNA of the CDR3: TGTGCCAGCAGGGATGACAGGGCCCCGGGCTACGAGCAGTACTTC. The gene calls are TRBV28 and TRBJ2-7, with 7 nucleotides matching TRBD1. The CDR3 has 15 residues. J was trimmed by 3 bases and V by 6 bases; bases with no gene match: 11. Germline loops: CDR1 MDHEN, CDR2 SYDVKM.

This clonotype turned up a few times. The V call is TRBV5-1, the J call TRBJ1-2, with D unresolved. The CDR3 has 11 amino acids. Trimming pared 7 bases from V and 6 bases from J, leaving 10 bases between. The V gene's germline CDR1 is SGHRS and CDR2 YFSETQ. CDR3 sequence reads: CASGETDGYTF. CDR3 sequence (DNA): TGCGCCAGCGGGGAGACGGATGGCTACACCTTC.

The genes are TRBV29-1 and TRBJ1-1; D remains ambiguous. The CDR3 has 10 residues. Germline V CDR1 and CDR2: SQVTM, ANQGSEA. With 6 bases removed from V and 7 bases from J, the gap between germline ends came to 9 bases. In nucleotides, the CDR3 is TGCAGCGTGCACGAACTTGAAGCTTTCTTT. It translates to CSVHELEAFF. Variable domain in full (rest from reference TRBV29-1 and TRBJ1-1): SAVISQKPSRDICQRGTSLTIQCQVDSQVTMMFWYRQQPGQSLTLIATANQGSEATYESGFVIDKFPISRPNLTFSTLTVSNMSPEDSSIYLCSVHELEAFFGQGTRLTVV.

The chain employs TRBV12-3 or TRBV12-4 and TRBJ2-4; D could derive from TRBD1 or TRBD2 (5 bases each). Between the trimmed V and J ends, which lost 5 bases and 0 bases, there was a span of 17 bases. This CDR3 region has 17 residues. The CDR3 DNA follows: TGTGCCAGCAGTCAATATAGGGACCGAATAGCCAAAAACATTCAGTACTTC. Its translation: CASSQYRDRIAKNIQYF.

In its sample, this clonotype was seen a few times. The V and J genes are TRBV10-3 and TRBJ2-1; 8 bases align to TRBD1. The V gene end was trimmed by 3 bases and the J gene end by 7 bases; junction bases not matched to a gene: 8. The CDR3 spans 15 residues. Germline V gives CDR1 ENHRY, CDR2 SYGVKD. DNA for the CDR3: TGTGCCATCAGTGATAGGGTCAGGGGGCGGAATGAGCAGTTCTTC. It codes for CAISDRVRGRNEQFF.

The chain joins TRBV11-2 to TRBJ1-4; a possible D gene is TRBD1 (5 bases). Germline CDR1 is SGHAT and CDR2 is FQNNGV. V lost 1 base and J 0 bases, leaving 9 bases between the germline ends. This CDR3 region has 16 residues. Here the CDR3 DNA reads TGTGCCAGCAGCTTAGGGAGGGGAGCAACTAATGAAAAACTGTTTTTT. Translated: CASSLGRGATNEKLFF.

The chain joins TRBV5-1 to TRBJ2-5; weak D call: TRBD2 (5 bases). Germline lookup yields CDR1 SGHRS and CDR2 YFSETQ. The CDR3 consists of 16 residues. V lost 1 base, J lost 4 bases, and 17 bases lay in between. The CDR3 DNA reads TGCGCCAGCAGCTTGAGAGGACGGGGTGTAGTAGAGACCCAGTACTTC. This encodes CASSLRGRGVVETQYF.

This clonotype was seen a few times. This rearrangement joins TRBV24-1 to TRBJ2-3; no definite D call. The V and J ends lost 3 bases and 4 bases respectively, with 13 bases between them. The germline CDR1 and CDR2 sequences are KGHDR and SFDVKD. The CDR3 totals 15 residues. This CDR3 is CATSDPNRQADTQYF. For the CDR3, the DNA is TGTGCCACCAGTGATCCGAATCGGCAAGCAGATACGCAGTATTTT.

The DNA of the CDR3 is TGTGCCAGCGGGTCCGACAGGGGGCCAACAGATACGCAGTATTTT. This encodes CASGSDRGPTDTQYF. The gene calls are TRBV28 and TRBJ2-3; 10 bases fit TRBD1. V was pared by 8 bases and J by 3 bases, with 8 bases of the junction left unmatched. The germline V gene encodes CDR1 MDHEN and CDR2 SYDVKM. This CDR3 has 15 residues.

The V call is TRBV20-1, the J call TRBJ2-1; TRBD1 might be the D (6 bases). Looked up from germline, CDR1 is DFQATT and CDR2 is SNEGSKA (reference sequence). Trimming removed 3 bases from V and 3 bases from J, with 12 bases in between. This CDR3 has 14 amino acids. This CDR3 is CSASLRDNYNEQFF. Here the CDR3 DNA reads TGCAGTGCTAGTCTCCGGGACAACTACAATGAGCAGTTCTTC.

This clonotype was found many times. This sequence joins TRBV10-3 and TRBJ2-7; 7 bases match TRBD1. CDR3 length: 11 amino acids. Germline CDR1 reads ENHRY; CDR2 reads SYGVKD. V was pared by 9 bases and J by 7 bases, with 6 bases of the junction left unmatched. The CDR3 protein is CAMGQTGEQYF. The DNA of the CDR3 is TGTGCCATGGGACAGACAGGGGAGCAGTACTTC.

This clonotype was observed many times. DNA for the CDR3: TGTGCCATCAGTGAGGAATCGGCTAGCGGGAGCACTAGCACAGATACGCAGTATTTT. Protein sequence: CAISEESASGSTSTDTQYF. This chain connects TRBV10-3 to TRBJ2-3; TRBD2 agrees at 10 bases. The CDR3 contains 19 residues. The V and J ends lost 2 bases and 0 bases, in that order; junction bases with no gene match: 11. Germline CDR1 is ENHRY and CDR2 is SYGVKD.

Here the CDR3 reads CASSLTSYNAYEQYF. The CDR3 nucleotides read TGTGCCAGCAGCTTGACGAGTTACAACGCCTACGAGCAGTACTTC. The chain joins TRBV5-6 to TRBJ2-7; no clear D gene. Germline V gene data show CDR1 as SGHDT and CDR2 as YYEEEE. The germline V and J ends were trimmed by 1 base and 2 bases, with 13 bases remaining between them. This CDR3 comprises 15 residues.